Below are 9 T cell receptor beta chains sequenced from a single sample in a study of T-cell reconstitution after alpha-beta-depleted transplantation in children. Library preparation (for TCRbeta) was performed with unique molecular identifiers. TCRdb re-called the PCR reads through MiXCR, storing one row per CDR3 protein. The table has about 980,000 distinct CDR3 sequences, about 29% seen once. The specimen comprised PBMCs, mostly from graft donor cells, sampled 360 days after TCRalphabeta/CD19-depleted stem cell transplant. Receptor source: a boy less than two years old who had a stem cell transplant for SCID, so the T cells may come from the graft donor.

The CDR3 is CASSYSVRQETQYF. For the CDR3, the DNA is TGTGCCAGCAGTTACTCGGTTCGACAAGAGACCCAGTACTTC. The chain employs TRBV6-2 or TRBV6-3 and TRBJ2-5; D not resolved. V lost 0 bases, J lost 2 bases, and 7 bases lay in between. CDR1 MNHEY and CDR2 SVGEGT come from the germline V gene. The length of the CDR3 is 14 residues.

The chain employs TRBV5-1 and TRBJ2-7, with D uncertain. The CDR3 runs to 17 residues. The germline V gene encodes CDR1 SGHRS and CDR2 YFSETQ. The V and J ends lost 1 base and 0 bases respectively, with 17 bases between them. CDR3 amino acids: CASSLFYEVGSSYEQYF. As DNA, the CDR3 is TGCGCCAGCAGCTTGTTTTATGAGGTTGGCAGCTCCTACGAGCAGTACTTC.

This chain's CDR3 is CASSQEERGLFF. CDR3 coding DNA: TGTGCCAGCAGCCAAGAAGAGAGGGGGCTGTTTTTT. The V and J genes are TRBV3-1 and TRBJ2-2, with D perhaps being TRBD1 or TRBD2 (5 bases each). Germline loops: CDR1 LGHDT, CDR2 YNNKEL (reference sequence). Trimming cost V 0 bases and J 13 bases, with 9 bases left between them. This CDR3 region has 12 residues.

This clonotype was seen a handful of times. This sequence joins TRBV20-1 and TRBJ2-3; no clear D gene. Deletions cut 5 bases from V and 6 bases from J, with 15 bases between. This CDR3 region has 13 residues. Germline CDR1 reads DFQATT; CDR2 reads SNEGSKA (reference sequence). As DNA, the CDR3 is TGCAGTGCTCACCAATTTAGCCCCGATACGCAGTATTTT. Amino acid sequence: CSAHQFSPDTQYF.

This clonotype was counted a few times. The chain recombines TRBV12-3 or TRBV12-4 with TRBJ2-4, with a tentative D call TRBD1 (6 bases). CDR3 size: 14 residues. Trimming took 4 bases from V and 6 from J, leaving 13 bases between them. The CDR3 protein is CASSSWPDRNIQYF. For the CDR3, the DNA is TGTGCCAGCAGTTCTTGGCCGGACAGAAACATTCAGTACTTC.

The sample holds a few counts of this clonotype. The V gene is TRBV5-1, the J gene TRBJ2-1, with D possibly being TRBD1 or TRBD2 (5 bases each). Trimming stripped 3 bases from V and 2 bases from J, with 18 bases between. The germline V gene has CDR1 SGHRS and CDR2 YFSETQ. The CDR3 is 17 residues long. The chain's CDR3 is CASSWGTPLPPYNEQFF. In DNA, the CDR3 is TGCGCCAGCAGCTGGGGGACCCCCTTACCCCCCTACAATGAGCAGTTCTTC.

V is TRBV7-9 and J is TRBJ2-1, with TRBD2 matching 9 bases. The J segment lost 7 bases and the V segment lost 5 bases, leaving 15 bases of the junction unmatched. The CDR3 loop spans 17 amino acids. Germline CDR1 and CDR2: SEHNR and FQNEAQ (reference sequence). This CDR3 reads CASSGLVWRGGPNEQFF. CDR3 bases: TGTGCCAGCAGCGGGCTAGTATGGCGGGGGGGCCCGAATGAGCAGTTCTTC.

J is TRBJ2-2 and V is TRBV4-1, with a weak D call TRBD1 (6 bases). The CDR3 covers 18 residues. V lost 0 bases and J lost 9, with 23 bases in between. Germline V gene sequence: CDR1 MGHRA, CDR2 YSYEKL. CDR3 region: CASSQDPGQRLRSWELFF. The CDR3, as DNA: TGCGCCAGCAGCCAAGATCCAGGACAGCGCCTCAGATCCTGGGAGCTGTTTTTT.

The sample holds a few counts of this clonotype. The chain recombines TRBV28 with TRBJ2-5; D may be TRBD1 (6 bases). The CDR3 totals 18 residues. Deletions cut 7 bases from V and 2 bases from J, with 26 bases between. Germline V gene lookup returns CDR1 MDHEN and CDR2 SYDVKM. CDR3 in amino acids: CASTARPPSDSLQETQYF. For the CDR3, the DNA is TGTGCCAGCACGGCCCGGCCGCCTTCGGACAGTCTTCAAGAGACCCAGTACTTC.